This T cell receptor beta chain was found in a study of T cell changes during pregnancy in multiple sclerosis. Sequenced by immunoSEQ multiplex PCR; TCRdb stores in-frame clones only, minus some. Counted here are 85,000 to 130,000 clones, less than 95% occurring once; the ten biggest clones make up around 1.6%. CDR1 and CDR2 (germline): DFQATT, SNEGSKA (reference sequence). The ends were cut back, 4 bases at V and 4 bases at J, with 6 bases in the middle. The CDR3 loop spans 11 amino acids. The material was peripheral blood, obtained before pregnancy. The receptor's source is a female donor with multiple sclerosis, enrolled in a pregnancy study. V is TRBV20-1 and J is TRBJ2-3, with D uncertain. Written as DNA, the CDR3 is TGCAGTGCTAAGGCGGCAGATACGCAGTATTTT. Protein product: CSAKAADTQYF.